The source of this T cell receptor beta chain is a study of shared clonotypes between healthy human individuals. Study-level findings and limits: A handful of donors held about 4.6% of naive CD4 clonotypes in common.

Naive CD8 cells comprised CD45RO-negative, CCR7-positively selected cells, excluding terminally differentiated effector memory CD45RA+ cells. CDR1 and CDR2 from the germline V gene are SGHNT and YYREEE (reference sequence). This CDR3 spans 14 amino acids. V was pared by 7 bases and J by 8 bases, with 16 bases between. The authors split each subset's genomic DNA evenly across several immunoSEQ plates. In the authors' methods: ImmunoSEQ output held junction-only sequences without quality scores, so filtering differed. Only in-frame clones appear in the TCRdb table, and some are missing; sequencing was by immunoSEQ multiplex PCR. That table furnishes V, J and clone size, whereas the DNA furnished D and trimming. The sample lists nearly 2 million clones, about 94% occurring once. Concerning this clone itself: Its antigen is as yet unknown.

The chain carries TRBV5-4 and TRBJ2-6, with a possible D match to TRBD1 (5 bases). The source is a man aged 18 to 30 in good health. Material for sequencing was naive CD8+ T cells sorted from blood. CDR3 in amino acids: CASASRERTNVLTF. As DNA, the CDR3 is TGTGCCAGCGCCAGCAGGGAAAGGACCAACGTCCTGACTTTC. The entire variable domain, with the rest obtained from reference TRBV5-4 and TRBJ2-6, is as follows: ETGVTQSPTHLIKTRGQQVTLRCSSQSGHNTVSWYQQALGQGPQFIFQYYREEENGRGNFPPRFSGLQFPNYSSELNVNALELDDSALYLCASASRERTNVLTFGAGSRLTVL.